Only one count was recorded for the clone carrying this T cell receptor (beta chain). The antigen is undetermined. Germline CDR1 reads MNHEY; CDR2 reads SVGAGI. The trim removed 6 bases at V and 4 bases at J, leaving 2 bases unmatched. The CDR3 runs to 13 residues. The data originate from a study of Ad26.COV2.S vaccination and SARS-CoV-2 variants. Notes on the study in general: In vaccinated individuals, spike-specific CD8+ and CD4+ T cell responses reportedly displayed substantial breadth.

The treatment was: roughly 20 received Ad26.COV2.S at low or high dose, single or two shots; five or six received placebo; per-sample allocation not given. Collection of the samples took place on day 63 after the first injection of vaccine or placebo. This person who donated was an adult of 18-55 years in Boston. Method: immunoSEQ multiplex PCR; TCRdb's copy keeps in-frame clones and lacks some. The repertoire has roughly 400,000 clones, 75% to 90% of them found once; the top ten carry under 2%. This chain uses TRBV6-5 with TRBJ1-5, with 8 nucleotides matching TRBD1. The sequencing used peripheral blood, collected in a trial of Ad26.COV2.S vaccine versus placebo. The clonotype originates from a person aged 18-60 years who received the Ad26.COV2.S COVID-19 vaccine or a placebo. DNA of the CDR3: TGTGCCAGCAGGCACAGGGGGAATCAGCCCCAGCATTTT. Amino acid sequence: CASRHRGNQPQHF.